Here is one T cell receptor beta chain with its context. This study enrolled people aged 18 to 89 from 24 US geographic areas. Clinical history reported by participants formed the basis on which cohorts were assigned. The data originate from a study of blood T cell repertoires in COVID-19. Looking at the study overall: Donors in the United States, Italy and Spain gave samples during acute or convalescent COVID-19.

In the study's own analysis: Estimates of nucleated cell counts were drawn from the amplification of reference gene primers. This table comes from immunoSEQ multiplex PCR, and its TCRdb copy is limited to in-frame clones, with some not included. V and J calls and clone size are copied from that table; D and trimming were computed from the DNA. The sample holds about 200,000 clones, 65% to 90% seen once. In germline, CDR1 is KGHSH, CDR2 LQKENI. This CDR3 spans 17 amino acids. V lost 1 base and J lost 2, with 12 bases in between. The material sequenced was PBMCs or T cells enriched from blood (not recorded which). The genes are TRBV18 and TRBJ2-6, with D possibly matching TRBD2 (5 bases). The sequence was collected from a woman in her forties with acute COVID-19. The CDR3, as DNA: TGTGCCAGCTCACCACGGGGAGAGGGAACTGGGGCCAACGTCCTGACTTTC. Amino acid sequence: CASSPRGEGTGANVLTF.